This T cell receptor (beta chain) was recovered during a study of T-cell memory formation after mild COVID-19. Findings and limits, study-wide: Pre-infection memory contained some responding clones, which suggested that cross-reactive memory had joined.

Turning to this clonotype: Antigen unknown.

The CDR3 covers 15 residues. cDNA libraries for TCR alpha and TCR beta, carrying sample barcodes and UMIs, came from 5'RACE with constant-segment primers. In TCRdb, the 5' RACE reads were re-called with MiXCR into one record per CDR3 protein. This sample has approximately 290,000 distinct CDR3 sequences, with approximately 20% found just once. Sequencing input: PBMCs or a T cell subset sorted from them (not recorded which). V is TRBV21-1 and J is TRBJ2-3; the table's D call of TRBD2 was not tested on the DNA. TRBV21-1 has pseudogene status. The clonotype comes from a man younger than 35 who had mild COVID-19 (a few samples of this study predate the infection). Cell type and time point are not known. CDR3 DNA: TGTGCCAGCAGCACTGACCCCGCATGGGTCGATACGCAGTATTTT. It encodes CASSTDPAWVDTQYF.